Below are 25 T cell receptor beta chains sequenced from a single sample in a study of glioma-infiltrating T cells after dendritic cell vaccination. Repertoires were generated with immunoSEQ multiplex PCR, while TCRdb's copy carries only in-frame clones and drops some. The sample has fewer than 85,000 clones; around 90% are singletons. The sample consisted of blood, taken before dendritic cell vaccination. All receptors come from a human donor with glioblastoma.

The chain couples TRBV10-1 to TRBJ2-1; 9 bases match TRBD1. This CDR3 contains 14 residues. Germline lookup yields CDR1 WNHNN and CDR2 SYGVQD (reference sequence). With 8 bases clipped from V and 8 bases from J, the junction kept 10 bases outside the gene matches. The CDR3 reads CASADRGLPYEQFF. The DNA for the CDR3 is TGCGCCAGCGCGGACAGGGGCCTCCCGTATGAGCAGTTCTTC.

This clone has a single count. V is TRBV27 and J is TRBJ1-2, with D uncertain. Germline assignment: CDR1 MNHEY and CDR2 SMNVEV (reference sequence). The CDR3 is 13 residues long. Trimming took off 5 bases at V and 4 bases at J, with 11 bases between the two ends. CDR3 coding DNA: TGTGCCAGCAGTGACTACCAAACCTATGGCTACACCTTC. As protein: CASSDYQTYGYTF.

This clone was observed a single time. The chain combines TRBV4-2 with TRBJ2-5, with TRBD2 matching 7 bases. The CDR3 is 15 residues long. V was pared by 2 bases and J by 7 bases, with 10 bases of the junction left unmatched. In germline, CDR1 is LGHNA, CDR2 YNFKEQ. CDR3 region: CASSQMFAGEGTQYF. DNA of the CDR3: TGTGCCAGCAGCCAAATGTTCGCGGGAGAGGGGACCCAGTACTTC.

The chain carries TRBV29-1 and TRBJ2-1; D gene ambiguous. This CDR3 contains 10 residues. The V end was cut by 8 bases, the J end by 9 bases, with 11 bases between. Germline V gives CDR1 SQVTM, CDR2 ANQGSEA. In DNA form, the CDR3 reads TGCAGCTTCATCCGGGTTGAGCAGTTCTTC. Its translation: CSFIRVEQFF.

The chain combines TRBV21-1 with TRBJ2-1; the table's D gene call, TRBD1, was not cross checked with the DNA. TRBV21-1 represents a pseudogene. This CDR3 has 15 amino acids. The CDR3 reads CASSNCRDRSNEQFF. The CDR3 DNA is TGTGCCAGCAGCAACTGCCGGGACAGGTCAAATGAGCAGTTCTTC.

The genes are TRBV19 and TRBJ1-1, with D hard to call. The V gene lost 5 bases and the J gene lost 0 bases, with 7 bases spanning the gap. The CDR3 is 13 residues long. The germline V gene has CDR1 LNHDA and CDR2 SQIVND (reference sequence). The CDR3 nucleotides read TGTGCCAGTAGTCAGACTCTGAACACTGAAGCTTTCTTT. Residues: CASSQTLNTEAFF.

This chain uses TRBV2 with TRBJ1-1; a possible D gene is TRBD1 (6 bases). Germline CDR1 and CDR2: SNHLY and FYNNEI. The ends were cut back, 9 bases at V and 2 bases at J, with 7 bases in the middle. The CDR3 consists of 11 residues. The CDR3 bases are TGTGCCAGGGACAGTAACACTGAAGCTTTCTTT. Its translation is CARDSNTEAFF.

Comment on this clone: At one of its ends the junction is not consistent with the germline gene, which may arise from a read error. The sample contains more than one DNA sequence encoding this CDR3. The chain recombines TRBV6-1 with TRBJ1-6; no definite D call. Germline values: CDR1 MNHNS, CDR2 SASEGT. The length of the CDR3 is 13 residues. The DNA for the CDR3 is TGTGCCAGCAGTGGGACTCGAAATTCCCCCCTCCACTTT. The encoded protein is CASSGTRNSPLHF.

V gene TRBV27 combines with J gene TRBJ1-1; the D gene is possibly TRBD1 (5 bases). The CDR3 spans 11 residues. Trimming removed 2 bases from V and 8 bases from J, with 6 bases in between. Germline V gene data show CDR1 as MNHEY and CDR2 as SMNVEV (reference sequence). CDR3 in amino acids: CASSLRGEAFF. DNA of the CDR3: TGTGCCAGCAGTTTAAGGGGCGAAGCTTTCTTT.

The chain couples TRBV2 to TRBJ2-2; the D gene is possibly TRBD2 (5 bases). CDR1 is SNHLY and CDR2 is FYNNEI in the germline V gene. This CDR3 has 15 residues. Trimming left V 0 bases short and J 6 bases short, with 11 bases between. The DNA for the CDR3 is TGTGCCAGCAGTGAAGCGCGGGCGGGTGCCGGGGAGCTGTTTTTT. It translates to CASSEARAGAGELFF.

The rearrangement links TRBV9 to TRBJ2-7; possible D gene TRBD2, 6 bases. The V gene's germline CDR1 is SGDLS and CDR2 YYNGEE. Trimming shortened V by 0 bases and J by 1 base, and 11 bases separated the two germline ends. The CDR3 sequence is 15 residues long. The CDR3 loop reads CASSVGQAGSYEQYF. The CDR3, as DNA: TGTGCCAGCAGCGTAGGGCAGGCGGGGTCCTACGAGCAGTACTTC.

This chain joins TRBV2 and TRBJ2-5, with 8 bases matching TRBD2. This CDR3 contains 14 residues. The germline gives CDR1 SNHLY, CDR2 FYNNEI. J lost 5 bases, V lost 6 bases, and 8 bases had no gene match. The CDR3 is CASRETSVGETQYF. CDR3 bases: TGTGCCAGCAGAGAGACTAGCGTTGGGGAGACCCAGTACTTC.

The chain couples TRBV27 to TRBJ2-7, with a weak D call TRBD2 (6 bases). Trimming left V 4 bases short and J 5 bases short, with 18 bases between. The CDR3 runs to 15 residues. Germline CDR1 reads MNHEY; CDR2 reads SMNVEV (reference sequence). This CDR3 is CASSSRVAVLDEQYF. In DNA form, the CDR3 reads TGTGCCAGCAGTTCCCGAGTAGCGGTCCTTGACGAGCAGTACTTC.

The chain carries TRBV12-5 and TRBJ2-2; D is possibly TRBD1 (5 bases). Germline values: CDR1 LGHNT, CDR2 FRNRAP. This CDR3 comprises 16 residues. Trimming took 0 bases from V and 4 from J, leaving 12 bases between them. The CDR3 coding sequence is TGTGCTAGTGGTTTGGTAATGGGGCTGGGCACCGGGGAGCTGTTTTTT. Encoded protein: CASGLVMGLGTGELFF.

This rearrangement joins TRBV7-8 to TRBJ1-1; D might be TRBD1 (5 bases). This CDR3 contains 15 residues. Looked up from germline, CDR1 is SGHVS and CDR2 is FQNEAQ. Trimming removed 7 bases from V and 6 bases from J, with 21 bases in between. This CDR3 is CASTGRGGDQAEAFF. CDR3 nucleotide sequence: TGTGCCAGCACCGGAAGGGGTGGGGATCAAGCTGAAGCTTTCTTT.

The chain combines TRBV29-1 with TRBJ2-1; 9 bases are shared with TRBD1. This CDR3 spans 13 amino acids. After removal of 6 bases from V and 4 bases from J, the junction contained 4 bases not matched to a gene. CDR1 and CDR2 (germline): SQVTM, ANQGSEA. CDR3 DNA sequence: TGCAGCGTAACGGGACAGGGATACAATGAGCAGTTCTTC. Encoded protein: CSVTGQGYNEQFF.

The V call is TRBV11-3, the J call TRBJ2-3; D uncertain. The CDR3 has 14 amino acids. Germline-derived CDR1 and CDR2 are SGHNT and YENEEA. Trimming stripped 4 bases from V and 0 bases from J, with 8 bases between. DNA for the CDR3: TGTGCCAGCAGCTCCGAAACTAGCACAGATACGCAGTATTTT. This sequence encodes CASSSETSTDTQYF.

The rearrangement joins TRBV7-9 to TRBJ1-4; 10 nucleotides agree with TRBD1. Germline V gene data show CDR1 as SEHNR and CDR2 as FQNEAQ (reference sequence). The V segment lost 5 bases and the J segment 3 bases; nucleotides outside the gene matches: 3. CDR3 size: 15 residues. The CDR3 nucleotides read TGTGCCAGCAGCCTTGGGACAGGGGCTAATGAAAAACTGTTTTTT. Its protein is CASSLGTGANEKLFF.

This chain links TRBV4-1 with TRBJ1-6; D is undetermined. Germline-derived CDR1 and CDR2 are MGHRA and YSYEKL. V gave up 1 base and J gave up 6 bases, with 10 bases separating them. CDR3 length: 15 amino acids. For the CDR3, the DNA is TGCGCCAGCAGCCAAGGCGAGGGAATTAATTCACCCCTCCACTTT. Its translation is CASSQGEGINSPLHF.

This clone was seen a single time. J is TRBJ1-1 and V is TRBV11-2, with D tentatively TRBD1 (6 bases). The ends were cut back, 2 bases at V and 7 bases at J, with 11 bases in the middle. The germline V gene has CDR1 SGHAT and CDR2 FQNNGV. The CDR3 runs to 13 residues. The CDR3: CASSLWDMGEAFF. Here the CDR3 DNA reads TGTGCCAGCAGCTTATGGGACATGGGTGAAGCTTTCTTT.

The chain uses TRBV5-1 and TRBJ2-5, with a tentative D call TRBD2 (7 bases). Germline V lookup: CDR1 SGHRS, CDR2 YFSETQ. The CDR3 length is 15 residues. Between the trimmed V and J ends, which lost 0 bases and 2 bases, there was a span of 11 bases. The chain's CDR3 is CASSLVGGAQETQYF. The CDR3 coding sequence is TGCGCCAGCAGCTTGGTTGGGGGGGCTCAAGAGACCCAGTACTTC.

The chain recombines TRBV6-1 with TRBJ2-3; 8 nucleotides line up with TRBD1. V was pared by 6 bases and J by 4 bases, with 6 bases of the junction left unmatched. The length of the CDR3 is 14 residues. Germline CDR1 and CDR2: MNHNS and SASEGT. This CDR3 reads CASRPGTGSDTQYF. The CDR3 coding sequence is TGTGCCAGCAGGCCCGGGACAGGATCAGATACGCAGTATTTT.

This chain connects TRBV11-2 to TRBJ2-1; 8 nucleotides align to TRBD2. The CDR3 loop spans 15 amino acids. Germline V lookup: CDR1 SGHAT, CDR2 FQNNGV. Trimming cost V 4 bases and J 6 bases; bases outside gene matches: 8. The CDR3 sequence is CASSSGGGSSNEQFF. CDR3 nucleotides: TGTGCCAGCAGCTCCGGCGGGGGGTCTAGCAATGAGCAGTTCTTC.

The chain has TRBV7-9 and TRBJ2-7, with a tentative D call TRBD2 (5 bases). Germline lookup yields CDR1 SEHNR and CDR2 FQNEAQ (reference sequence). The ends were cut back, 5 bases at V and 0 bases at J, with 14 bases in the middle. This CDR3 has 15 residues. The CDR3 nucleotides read TGTGCCAGCAGCCCCCTTCCGGAGGCCTCCTACGAGCAGTACTTC. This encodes CASSPLPEASYEQYF.

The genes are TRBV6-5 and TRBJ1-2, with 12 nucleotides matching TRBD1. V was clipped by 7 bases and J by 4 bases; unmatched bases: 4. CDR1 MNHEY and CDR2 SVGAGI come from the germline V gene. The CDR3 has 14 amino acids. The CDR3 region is CASKGQGAGYGYTF. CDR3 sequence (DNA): TGTGCCAGCAAGGGACAGGGGGCCGGCTATGGCTACACCTTC.